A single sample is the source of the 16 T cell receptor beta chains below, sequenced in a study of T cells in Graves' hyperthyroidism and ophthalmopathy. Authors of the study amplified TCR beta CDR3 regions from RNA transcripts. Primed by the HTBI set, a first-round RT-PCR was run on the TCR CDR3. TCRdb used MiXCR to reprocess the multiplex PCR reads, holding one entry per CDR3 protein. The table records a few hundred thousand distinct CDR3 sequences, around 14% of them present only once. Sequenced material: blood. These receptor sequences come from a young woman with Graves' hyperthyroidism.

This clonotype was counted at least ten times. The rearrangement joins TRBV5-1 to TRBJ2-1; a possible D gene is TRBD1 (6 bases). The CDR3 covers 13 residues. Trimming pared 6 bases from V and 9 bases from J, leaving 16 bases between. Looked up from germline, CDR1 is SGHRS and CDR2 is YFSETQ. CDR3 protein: CASTLVGAAEQFF. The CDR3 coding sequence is TGCGCCAGCACCTTAGTGGGGGCGGCTGAGCAGTTCTTC.

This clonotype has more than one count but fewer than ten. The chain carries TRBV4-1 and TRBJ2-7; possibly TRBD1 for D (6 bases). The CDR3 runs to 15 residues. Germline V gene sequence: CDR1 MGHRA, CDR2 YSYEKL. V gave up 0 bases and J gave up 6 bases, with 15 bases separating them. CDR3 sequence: CASSQDPQDSPEQYF. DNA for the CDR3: TGCGCCAGCAGCCAAGACCCACAGGACAGTCCCGAGCAGTACTTC.

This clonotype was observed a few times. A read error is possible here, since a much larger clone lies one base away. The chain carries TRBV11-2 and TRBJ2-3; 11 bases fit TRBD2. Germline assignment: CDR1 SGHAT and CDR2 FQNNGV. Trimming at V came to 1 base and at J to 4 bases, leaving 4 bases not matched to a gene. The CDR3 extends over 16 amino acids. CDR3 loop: CASSLGLAGNADTQYF. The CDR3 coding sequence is TGTGCCAGCAGCTTAGGACTAGCGGGAAACGCAGATACGCAGTATTTT.

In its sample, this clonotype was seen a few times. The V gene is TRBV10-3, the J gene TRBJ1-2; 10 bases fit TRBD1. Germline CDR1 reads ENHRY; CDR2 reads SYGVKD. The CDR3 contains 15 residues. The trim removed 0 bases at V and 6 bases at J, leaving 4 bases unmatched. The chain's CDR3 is CAISESRTGGNGYTF. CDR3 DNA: TGTGCCATCAGTGAGTCGAGGACAGGGGGTAATGGCTACACCTTC.

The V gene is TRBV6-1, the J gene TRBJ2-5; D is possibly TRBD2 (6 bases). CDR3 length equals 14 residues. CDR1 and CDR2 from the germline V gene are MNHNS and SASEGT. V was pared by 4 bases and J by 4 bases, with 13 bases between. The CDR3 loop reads CASSVWGGAETQYF. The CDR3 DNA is TGTGCCAGCAGTGTCTGGGGCGGGGCAGAGACCCAGTACTTC.

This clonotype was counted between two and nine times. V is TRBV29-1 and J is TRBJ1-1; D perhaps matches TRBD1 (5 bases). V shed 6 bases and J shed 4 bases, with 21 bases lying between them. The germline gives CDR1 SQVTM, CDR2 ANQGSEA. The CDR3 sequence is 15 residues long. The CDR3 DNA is TGCAGCGTGGTTGGGACCGGGACTTGGGCCACTGAAGCTTTCTTT. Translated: CSVVGTGTWATEAFF.

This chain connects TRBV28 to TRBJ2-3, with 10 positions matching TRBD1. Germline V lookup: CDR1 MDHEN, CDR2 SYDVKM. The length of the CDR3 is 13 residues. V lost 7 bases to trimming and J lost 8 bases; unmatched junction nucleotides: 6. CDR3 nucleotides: TGTGCCAGCATAGACAGGGGGCAAGTTACGCAGTATTTT. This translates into CASIDRGQVTQYF.

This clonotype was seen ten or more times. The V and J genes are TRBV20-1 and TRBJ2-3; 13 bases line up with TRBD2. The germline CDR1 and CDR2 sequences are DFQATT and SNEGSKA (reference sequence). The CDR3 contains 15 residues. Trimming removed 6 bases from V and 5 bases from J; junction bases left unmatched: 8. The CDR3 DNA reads TGCAGTGCCCTCGGACTAGCGGGAGATAGAGATACGCAGTATTTT. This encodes CSALGLAGDRDTQYF.

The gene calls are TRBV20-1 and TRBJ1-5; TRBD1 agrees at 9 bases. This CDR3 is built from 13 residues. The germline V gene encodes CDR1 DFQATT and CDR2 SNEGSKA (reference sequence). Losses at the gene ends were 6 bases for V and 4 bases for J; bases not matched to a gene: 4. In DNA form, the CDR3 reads TGCAGTGCCAACAGGGGGCTAAATCAGCCCCAGCATTTT. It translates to CSANRGLNQPQHF.

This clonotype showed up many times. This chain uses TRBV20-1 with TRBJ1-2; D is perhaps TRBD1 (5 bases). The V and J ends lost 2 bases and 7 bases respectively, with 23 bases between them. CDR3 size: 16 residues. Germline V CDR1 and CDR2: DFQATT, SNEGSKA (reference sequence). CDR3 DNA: TGCAGTGCTAGATCCCCGGGGACCGGGGCGTCGGTTGGCTACACCTTC. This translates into CSARSPGTGASVGYTF.

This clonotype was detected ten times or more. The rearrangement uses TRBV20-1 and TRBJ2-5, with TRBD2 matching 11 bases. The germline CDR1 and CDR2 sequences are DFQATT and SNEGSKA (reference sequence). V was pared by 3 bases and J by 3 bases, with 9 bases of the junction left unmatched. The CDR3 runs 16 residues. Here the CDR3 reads CSASYGPSGGKETQYF. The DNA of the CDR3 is TGCAGTGCTAGTTATGGGCCTAGCGGGGGGAAAGAGACCCAGTACTTC.

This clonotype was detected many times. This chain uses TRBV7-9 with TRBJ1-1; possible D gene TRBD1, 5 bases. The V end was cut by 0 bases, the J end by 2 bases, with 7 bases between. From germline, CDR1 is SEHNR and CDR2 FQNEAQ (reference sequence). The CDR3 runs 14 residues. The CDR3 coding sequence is TGTGCCAGCAGCTTAGCTGGGACCAACACTGAAGCTTTCTTT. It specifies CASSLAGTNTEAFF.

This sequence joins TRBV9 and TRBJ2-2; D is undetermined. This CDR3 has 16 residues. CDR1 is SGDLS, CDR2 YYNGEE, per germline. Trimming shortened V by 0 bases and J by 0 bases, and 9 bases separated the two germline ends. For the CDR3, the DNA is TGTGCCAGCAGCGTAGCCATAAAGGCGAACACCGGGGAGCTGTTTTTT. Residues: CASSVAIKANTGELFF.

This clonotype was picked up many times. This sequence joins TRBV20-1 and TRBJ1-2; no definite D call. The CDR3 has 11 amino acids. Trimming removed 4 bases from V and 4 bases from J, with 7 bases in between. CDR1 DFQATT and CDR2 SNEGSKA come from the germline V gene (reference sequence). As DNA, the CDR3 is TGCAGTGCTAACAGCCTCTATGGCTACACCTTC. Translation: CSANSLYGYTF.

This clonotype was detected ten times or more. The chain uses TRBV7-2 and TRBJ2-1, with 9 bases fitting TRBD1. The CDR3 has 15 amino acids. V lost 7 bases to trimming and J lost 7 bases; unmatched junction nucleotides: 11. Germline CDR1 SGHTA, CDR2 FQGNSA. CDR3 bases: TGTGCCAGCACCCTCGACAGGGGGAGGATTAATGAGCAGTTCTTC. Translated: CASTLDRGRINEQFF. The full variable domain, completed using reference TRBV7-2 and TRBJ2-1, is GAGVSQSPSNKVTEKGKDVELRCDPISGHTALYWYRQSLGQGLEFLIYFQGNSAPDKSGLPSDRFSAERTGGSVSTLTIQRTQQEDSAVYLCASTLDRGRINEQFFGPGTRLTVL.

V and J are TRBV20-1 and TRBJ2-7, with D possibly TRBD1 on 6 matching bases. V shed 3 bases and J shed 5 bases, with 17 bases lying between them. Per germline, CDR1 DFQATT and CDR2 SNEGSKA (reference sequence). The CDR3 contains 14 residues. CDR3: CSASRQGWIDEQYF. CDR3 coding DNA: TGCAGTGCTAGTCGGCAGGGGTGGATTGACGAGCAGTACTTC.